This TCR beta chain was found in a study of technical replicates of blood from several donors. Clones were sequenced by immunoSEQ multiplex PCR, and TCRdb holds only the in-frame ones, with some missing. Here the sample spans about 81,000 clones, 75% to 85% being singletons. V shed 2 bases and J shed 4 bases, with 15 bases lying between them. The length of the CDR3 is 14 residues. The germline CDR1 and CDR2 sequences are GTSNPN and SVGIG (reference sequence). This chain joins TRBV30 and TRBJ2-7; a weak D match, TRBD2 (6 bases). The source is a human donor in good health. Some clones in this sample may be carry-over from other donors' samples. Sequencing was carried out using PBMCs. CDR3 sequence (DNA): TGTGCCTGGAGTTGGCGGGACTCCCTTTACGAGCAGTACTTC. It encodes CAWSWRDSLYEQYF.